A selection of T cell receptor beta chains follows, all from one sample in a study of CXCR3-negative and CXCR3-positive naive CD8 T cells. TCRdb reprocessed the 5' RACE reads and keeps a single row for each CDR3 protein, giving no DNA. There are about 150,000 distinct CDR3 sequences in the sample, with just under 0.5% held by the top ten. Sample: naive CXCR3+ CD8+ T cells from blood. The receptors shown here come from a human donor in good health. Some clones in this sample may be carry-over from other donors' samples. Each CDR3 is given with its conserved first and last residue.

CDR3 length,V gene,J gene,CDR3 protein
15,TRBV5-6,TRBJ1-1,CASSQSVGMNTEAFF
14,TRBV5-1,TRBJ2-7,CASSLEGSAYEQYF
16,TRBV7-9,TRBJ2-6,CASSPMTTVGANVLTF
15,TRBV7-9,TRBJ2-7,CASRDSRDPRHEQYF
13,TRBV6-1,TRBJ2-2,CASSPAGEGELFF
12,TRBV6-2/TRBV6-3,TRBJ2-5,CASSYVEETQYF
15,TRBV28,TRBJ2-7,CASTPRHSVYHEQYF
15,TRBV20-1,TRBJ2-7,CSARERQVGYYEQYF
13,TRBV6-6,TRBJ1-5,CASSYSGWEPQHF
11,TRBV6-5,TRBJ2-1,CASSYRGEQFF
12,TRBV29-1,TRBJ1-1,CSVEDAVPEAFF
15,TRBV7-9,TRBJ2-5,CASSPPDRGQETQYF
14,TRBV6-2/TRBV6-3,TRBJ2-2,CASTPKGEAGELFF
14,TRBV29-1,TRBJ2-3,CSVPTGGYTDTQYF
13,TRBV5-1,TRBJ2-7,CASSLGLLYEQYF
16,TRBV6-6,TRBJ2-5,CASSYSGLAGEETQYF
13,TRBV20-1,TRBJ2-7,CSARGTSGYEQYF
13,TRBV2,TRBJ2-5,CASSSSHQETQYF